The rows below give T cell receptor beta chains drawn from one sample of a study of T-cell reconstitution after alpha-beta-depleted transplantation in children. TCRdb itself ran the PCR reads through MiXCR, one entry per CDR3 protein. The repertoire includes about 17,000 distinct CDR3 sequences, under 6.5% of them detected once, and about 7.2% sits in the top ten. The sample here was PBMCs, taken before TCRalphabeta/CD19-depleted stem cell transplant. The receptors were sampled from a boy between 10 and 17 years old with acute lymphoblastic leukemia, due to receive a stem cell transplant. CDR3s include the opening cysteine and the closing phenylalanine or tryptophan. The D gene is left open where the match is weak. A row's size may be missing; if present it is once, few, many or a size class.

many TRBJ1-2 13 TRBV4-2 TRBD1 TGTGCCAGCAGCCAAGGACAGGGCTATGGCTACACCTTC CASSQGQGYGYTF
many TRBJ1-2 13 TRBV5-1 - TGCGCCAGCAGCACCCGGGACAATTATGGCTACACCTTC CASSTRDNYGYTF
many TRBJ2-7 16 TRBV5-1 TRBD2 TGCGCCAGCAGCACGGGACTAGCGGGAGAGTTCTACGAGCAGTACTTC CASSTGLAGEFYEQYF
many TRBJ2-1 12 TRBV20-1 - TGCAGACCCGGGGGTCCCTACAATGAGCAGTTCTTC CRPGGPYNEQFF
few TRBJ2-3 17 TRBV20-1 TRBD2 TGCAGTGCTAGAATCCTTACTAGCGGGAGGGCCACAGATACGCAGTATTTT CSARILTSGRATDTQYF
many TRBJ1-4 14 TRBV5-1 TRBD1 TGCGCCAGCAGCCCGGGACAGTCGGGTGAAAAACTGTTTTTT CASSPGQSGEKLFF
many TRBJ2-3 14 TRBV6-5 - TGTGCCAGCAGTTACTCTAGGCGGACAGATACGCAGTATTTT CASSYSRRTDTQYF
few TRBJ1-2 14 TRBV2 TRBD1 TGTACCTGCAGGGGACAGATAATAGACCATGGCTACACCTTC CTCRGQIIDHGYTF
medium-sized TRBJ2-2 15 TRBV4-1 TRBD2 TGCGCCAGCAGCCTACTAGCGGGGAACACCGGGGAGCTGTTTTTT CASSLLAGNTGELFF
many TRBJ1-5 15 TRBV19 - TGTGCCAGTAGTATAGTCGACCAAAGCAATCAGCCCCAGCATTTT CASSIVDQSNQPQHF
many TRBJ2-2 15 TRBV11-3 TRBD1 TGTGCCAGCAGCTTAGACTACAGGGGTACCGGGGAGCTGTTTTTT CASSLDYRGTGELFF
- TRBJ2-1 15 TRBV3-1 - TGTGCCAGCACCCCGCCCGGCCCTAGGTACAATGAGCAGTTCTTC CASTPPGPRYNEQFF
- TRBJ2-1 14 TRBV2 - TGTGCCAGCAAAGCCCTTAAGGGGCCCCATGAGCAGTTCTTC CASKALKGPHEQFF
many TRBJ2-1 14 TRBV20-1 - TGCAGTGCTGGAATGAAATACAGGAACAATGAGCAGTTCTTC CSAGMKYRNNEQFF
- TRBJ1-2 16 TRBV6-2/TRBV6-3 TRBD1 TGTGCCAGCAGTTACCCTGGACAGGCCGCCGGCTATGGCTACACCTTC CASSYPGQAAGYGYTF
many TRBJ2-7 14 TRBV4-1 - TGCGCCAGCAGCCAAGCGGGAACCGACTACGAGCAGTACTTC CASSQAGTDYEQYF
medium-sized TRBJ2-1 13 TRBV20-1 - TGCAGTGCTAGAGTGGTTACGTCGACTGAGCAGTTCTTC CSARVVTSTEQFF
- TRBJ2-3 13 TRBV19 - TGTGCCAGTAGTACCCGGACTATCGATACGCAGTATTTT CASSTRTIDTQYF
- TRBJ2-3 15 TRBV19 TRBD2 TGTGCCAGTAGTAGCGGGAGTAGGTTAGGAGATACGCAGTATTTT CASSSGSRLGDTQYF
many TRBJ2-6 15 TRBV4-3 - TGCGCCAGCAGCCAAGGGCACTCTGGGGCCAACGTCCTGACTTTC CASSQGHSGANVLTF
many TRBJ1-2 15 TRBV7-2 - TGTGCCAGCAGCTTAGGAGGGGGGGTTAACTATGGCTACACCTTC CASSLGGGVNYGYTF
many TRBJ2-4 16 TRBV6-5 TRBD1 TGTGCCAGCAGTTACTCAGGGGGCAGCGGCAAAAACATTCAGTACTTC CASSYSGGSGKNIQYF
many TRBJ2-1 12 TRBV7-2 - TGTGCCAGCACAAATTTAGGCAATGAGCAGTTCTTC CASTNLGNEQFF
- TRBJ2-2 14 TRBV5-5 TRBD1 TGTGCCAGGGGCCGGGGACAGAGCACCGGGGAGCTGTTTTTT CARGRGQSTGELFF
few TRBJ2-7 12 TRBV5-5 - TGTGCCATCGGCCCTGGGCTCTACGAGCAGTACTTC CAIGPGLYEQYF
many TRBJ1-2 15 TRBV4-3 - TGCGCCAGCAGCCAAGGTCCGCGGTTCGGCTATGGCTACACCTTC CASSQGPRFGYGYTF
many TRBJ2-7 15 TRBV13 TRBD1 TGTGCCAGCAGCTCGAGTCCCGGGACAGGGGACGAGCAGTACTTC CASSSSPGTGDEQYF
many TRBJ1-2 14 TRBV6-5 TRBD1 TGTGCCAGCAGTTACTCGGGACAGGGGGCCGACTACACCTTC CASSYSGQGADYTF
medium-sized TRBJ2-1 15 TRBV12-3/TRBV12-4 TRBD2 TGTGCCAGCAAGTGGGCTAGCGGCTCCTACAATGAGCAGTTCTTC CASKWASGSYNEQFF
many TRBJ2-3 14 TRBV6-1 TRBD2 TGTGCCACCAGACTAGCGTGGGGATCAGATACGCAGTATTTT CATRLAWGSDTQYF
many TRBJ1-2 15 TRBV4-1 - TGCGCCAGCAGTCCAAGAAGCGACGGTATCGATGGCTACACCTTC CASSPRSDGIDGYTF
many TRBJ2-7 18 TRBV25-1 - TGTGCCAGCAGTGAGGCCCATGGCGGGGGAGGGGGTCCCTACGAGCAGTACTTC CASSEAHGGGGGPYEQYF
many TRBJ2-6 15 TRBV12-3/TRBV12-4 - TGTGCCAGCAGTTTTACGGGGGCTGGGGCCAACGTCCTGACTTTC CASSFTGAGANVLTF
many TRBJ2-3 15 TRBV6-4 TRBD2 TGTGCCAGCAGTGACGGGACTAGCGGCACAGATACGCAGTATTTT CASSDGTSGTDTQYF
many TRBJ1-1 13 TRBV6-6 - TGTGCCAGCAGTGCGACCTTGAGCACTGAAGCTTTCTTT CASSATLSTEAFF
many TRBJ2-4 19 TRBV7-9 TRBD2 TGTGCCAGCAGCTTCGATCCAGCGGGGGGGCCGTATACCAAAAACATTCAGTACTTC CASSFDPAGGPYTKNIQYF
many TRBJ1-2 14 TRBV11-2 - TGTGCCAGCAGCCCCGCGGGGCACGACTATGGCTACACCTTC CASSPAGHDYGYTF
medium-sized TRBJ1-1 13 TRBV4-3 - TGCGCCAGCAGCCGTTATACCGGGGCTGAAGCTTTCTTT CASSRYTGAEAFF
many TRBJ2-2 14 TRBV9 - TGTGCCAGCAGCGTAGCTGGGATCACCGGGGAGCTGTTTTTT CASSVAGITGELFF
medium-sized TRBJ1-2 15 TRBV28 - TGTGCCAGCAGTTTAAGAGCCGGGAGTAACTATGGCTACACCTTC CASSLRAGSNYGYTF
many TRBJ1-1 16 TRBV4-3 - TGCGCCAGCAGCCGCCTAACCACGGACAGGAACACTGAAGCTTTCTTT CASSRLTTDRNTEAFF
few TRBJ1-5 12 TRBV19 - TGTGCCAGTAGTATCCCCTTGGGGCCCCAGCATTTT CASSIPLGPQHF
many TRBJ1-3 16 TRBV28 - TGTGCCAGCAGTTTATTTCAGCTCCAAAGGGAAAACACCATATATTTT CASSLFQLQRENTIYF
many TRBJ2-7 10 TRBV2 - TGTGCCAGCAACGACGGAGAGCAGTACTTC CASNDGEQYF
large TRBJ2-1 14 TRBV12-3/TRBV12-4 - TGTGCCAGCAGTTTTGGTAGTTGGTACAATGAGCAGTTCTTC CASSFGSWYNEQFF